The 19 T cell receptor beta chains reported below all come from one sample, sequenced in a study of CD8 T cells in ankylosing spondylitis. TCRdb fed the 5' RACE reads into MiXCR, producing one record per CDR3 protein. Found here are 350,000 or so distinct CDR3 sequences, around 7.6% of them singletons; the top ten hold more than 12%. Their antigens are not known. Broader study findings: What appeared characteristic of ankylosing spondylitis blood was a TCR beta motif of eight highly homologous variants.

Input material: blood, either unsorted or a sorted T cell fraction (not recorded which). The receptors come from a male donor with ankylosing spondylitis.

This clonotype has a handful of counts. The junction does not match germline at one end; this may be a read error. V usage is TRBV7-2 and J usage is TRBJ2-5; D is perhaps TRBD1 (6 bases). Germline CDR1 is SGHTA and CDR2 is FQGNSA. The CDR3 contains 15 residues. The CDR3 protein is CASRTGLGAQQTQYF. The CDR3, as DNA: TGTGCCAGCAGAACAGGGTTGGGGGCCCAACAGACCCAGTACTTC.

The genes are TRBV7-2 and TRBJ1-6; D unclear. Germline V gene sequence: CDR1 SGHTA, CDR2 FQGNSA. CDR3 length equals 16 residues. The V gene lost 4 bases and the J gene lost 5 bases, with 15 bases spanning the gap. The CDR3 reads CASSYVGGINNSPLHF. The DNA of the CDR3 is TGTGCCAGCAGCTACGTCGGCGGTATTAATAATTCACCCCTCCACTTT.

This clonotype was counted only a few times. The chain recombines TRBV7-8 with TRBJ2-5, with D perhaps TRBD2 (7 bases). The CDR3 extends over 15 amino acids. Deletions cut 5 bases from V and 5 bases from J, with 18 bases between. Germline CDR1 SGHVS, CDR2 FQNEAQ. In nucleotides, the CDR3 is TGTGCCAGCAGCAGCCCGCGGGGGCTGGGGGAGACCCAGTACTTC. Amino acid sequence: CASSSPRGLGETQYF.

Many counts were recorded for this clonotype. V usage is TRBV7-9 and J usage is TRBJ1-4; perhaps TRBD1 as D (5 bases). The germline gives CDR1 SEHNR, CDR2 FQNEAQ (reference sequence). The CDR3 has 16 amino acids. Trimming removed 5 bases from V and 0 bases from J, with 13 bases in between. CDR3: CASSPWDVATNEKLFF. DNA of the CDR3: TGTGCCAGCAGCCCTTGGGACGTCGCAACTAATGAAAAACTGTTTTTT.

This clonotype showed up just a few times. The gene calls are TRBV28 and TRBJ2-5, with 9 bases that match TRBD1. The trim removed 5 bases at V and 2 bases at J, leaving 3 bases unmatched. The CDR3 is made up of 14 amino acids. Germline V lookup: CDR1 MDHEN, CDR2 SYDVKM. The CDR3 here is CASSTGGSQETQYF. CDR3 DNA: TGTGCCAGCAGTACAGGGGGCTCTCAAGAGACCCAGTACTTC.

This clonotype was seen a few times. This chain links TRBV28 with TRBJ2-7, with D possibly TRBD1 on 5 matching bases. The CDR3 is 14 residues long. CDR1 is MDHEN, CDR2 SYDVKM, per germline. V was trimmed by 3 bases and J by 2 bases, leaving 11 bases between them. The CDR3 is CASSFPDRTYEQYF. Here the CDR3 DNA reads TGTGCCAGCAGTTTCCCAGACAGAACCTACGAGCAGTACTTC.

The chain combines TRBV6-1 with TRBJ2-7; TRBD2 aligns across 8 bases. This CDR3 is built from 14 residues. J gave up 6 bases and V 5 bases, and 9 bases lay outside the gene matches. The germline gives CDR1 MNHNS, CDR2 SASEGT. DNA of the CDR3: TGTGCCAGCAGTCCCGGACTAGCTAACGTCGAGCAGTACTTC. This gives the protein CASSPGLANVEQYF.

At least ten counts were recorded for this clonotype. The chain recombines TRBV5-1 with TRBJ2-5; 7 positions agree with TRBD1. V lost 5 bases to trimming and J lost 2 bases; unmatched junction nucleotides: 3. The CDR3 runs to 13 residues. Germline V gives CDR1 SGHRS, CDR2 YFSETQ. CDR3 DNA sequence: TGCGCCAGCAGTACGGACAGGCAAGAGACCCAGTACTTC. Its translation is CASSTDRQETQYF. The variable domain in full, with the rest retrieved from reference TRBV5-1 and TRBJ2-5, is KAGVTQTPRYLIKTRGQQVTLSCSPISGHRSVSWYQQTPGQGLQFLFEYFSETQRNKGNFPGRFSGRQFSNSRSEMNVSTLELGDSALYLCASSTDRQETQYFGPGTRLLVL.

This clonotype showed up just a few times. For the CDR3, the DNA is TGTGCCAGCAGCCCGAGGGACGGACTGTGGCCCCAGCATTTT. Its protein is CASSPRDGLWPQHF. The chain combines TRBV7-2 with TRBJ1-5, with D possibly TRBD1 on 5 matching bases. CDR1 SGHTA and CDR2 FQGNSA come from the germline V gene. The CDR3 has 14 residues. The V end lost 5 bases, the J end lost 9 bases, and 17 bases lay between the germline ends.

This clonotype has only a few counts. The rearrangement uses TRBV12-3 or TRBV12-4 and TRBJ2-2; 10 nucleotides line up with TRBD2. This CDR3 contains 16 residues. V was pared by 1 base and J by 6 bases, with 5 bases of the junction left unmatched. The CDR3 nucleotides are TGTGCCAGCAGTTTAGGTGGGACTAGCGCAGCCGGGGAGCTGTTTTTT. It translates to CASSLGGTSAAGELFF.

The table lists this clonotype with a few counts. This chain links TRBV5-1 with TRBJ1-1, with D perhaps matching TRBD1 (5 bases). The V end was cut by 4 bases, the J end by 1 base, with 11 bases between. Germline CDR1 reads SGHRS; CDR2 reads YFSETQ. CDR3 length equals 14 residues. The CDR3 sequence: CASSPGPTNTEAFF. The CDR3 DNA reads as TGCGCCAGCAGCCCGGGACCCACGAACACTGAAGCTTTCTTT.

The chain couples TRBV29-1 to TRBJ2-2; no clear D gene. V was shortened by 4 bases and J by 1 base, with 7 bases between the two germline ends. From germline, CDR1 is SQVTM and CDR2 ANQGSEA. The CDR3 length is 13 residues. The chain's CDR3 is CSVGGRNTGELFF. The CDR3 DNA follows: TGCAGCGTTGGTGGAAGGAACACCGGGGAGCTGTTTTTT.

This clonotype was seen only a few times. In DNA form, the CDR3 reads TGCGCCAGCAGCCAAGCGGCAGGGGATTACTACGAGCAGTACTTC. This sequence encodes CASSQAAGDYYEQYF. This sequence joins TRBV4-1 and TRBJ2-7; TRBD1 is a possible D gene (6 bases). This CDR3 is 15 amino acids long. Trimming left V 1 base short and J 3 bases short, with 13 bases between. Germline V gene data show CDR1 as MGHRA and CDR2 as YSYEKL.

At least ten counts were recorded for this clonotype. This chain connects TRBV28 to TRBJ1-4, with D tentatively TRBD1 (6 bases). The CDR3 length is 14 residues. V lost 5 bases and J lost 4, with 11 bases in between. Germline V gene data show CDR1 as MDHEN and CDR2 as SYDVKM. CDR3 nucleotide sequence: TGTGCCAGCAGTCTACAGGGCATTAATGAAAAACTGTTTTTT. It translates to CASSLQGINEKLFF.

The rearrangement joins TRBV6-1 to TRBJ1-6; 8 bases line up with TRBD1. Germline-derived CDR1 and CDR2 are MNHNS and SASEGT. The CDR3 has 14 residues. The trim removed 5 bases at V and 6 bases at J, leaving 3 bases unmatched. This CDR3 is CASSRQGSNSPLHF. The CDR3 DNA reads as TGTGCCAGCAGTCGACAGGGGAGTAATTCACCCCTCCACTTT.

CDR3 residues: CASSIGDRVNTEAFF. The CDR3 DNA reads TGTGCCAGTAGTATCGGGGACAGGGTGAACACTGAAGCTTTCTTT. The chain combines TRBV19 with TRBJ1-1; 9 positions agree with TRBD1. This CDR3 region has 15 residues. The V and J ends lost 3 bases and 0 bases, in that order; junction bases with no gene match: 2. Germline V gives CDR1 LNHDA, CDR2 SQIVND (reference sequence).

This clonotype was counted many times. The chain recombines TRBV28 with TRBJ1-4; D not resolved. The germline V and J ends were trimmed by 7 bases and 0 bases, with 6 bases remaining between them. CDR1 is MDHEN, CDR2 SYDVKM, per germline. The CDR3 length is 13 residues. CDR3 sequence (DNA): TGTGCCAGCAAGGGATCAACTAATGAAAAACTGTTTTTT. It yields the protein CASKGSTNEKLFF.

This clonotype was detected only once. This chain connects TRBV12-3 or TRBV12-4 to TRBJ2-1; D gene unclear. This CDR3 has 11 amino acids. V shed 3 bases and J shed 15 bases, with 12 bases lying between them. Written as DNA, the CDR3 is TGTGCCAGCAGTTTGTCCGGAGCCCGGTTCTTC. Amino acids: CASSLSGARFF.

The chain combines TRBV15 with TRBJ2-7, with D perhaps TRBD1 (6 bases). Per the germline V gene, CDR1 is LNHNV and CDR2 is YYDKDF (reference sequence). The CDR3 has 15 residues. The V end was cut by 8 bases, the J end by 2 bases, with 19 bases between. The CDR3 loop reads CATVQSRDTAYEQYF. The CDR3 DNA is TGTGCCACCGTCCAGTCTCGGGACACAGCCTACGAGCAGTACTTC.